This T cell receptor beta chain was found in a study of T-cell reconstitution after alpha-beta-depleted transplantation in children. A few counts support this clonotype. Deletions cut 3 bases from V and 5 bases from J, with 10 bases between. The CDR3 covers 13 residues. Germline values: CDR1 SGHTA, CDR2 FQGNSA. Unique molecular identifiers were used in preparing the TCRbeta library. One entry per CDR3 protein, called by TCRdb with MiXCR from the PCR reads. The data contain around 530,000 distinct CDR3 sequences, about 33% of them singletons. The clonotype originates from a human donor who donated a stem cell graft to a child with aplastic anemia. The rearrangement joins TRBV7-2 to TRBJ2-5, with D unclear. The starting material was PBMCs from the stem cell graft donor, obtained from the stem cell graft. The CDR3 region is CASSFLERETQYF. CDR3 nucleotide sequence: TGTGCCAGCAGCTTCCTAGAAAGGGAGACCCAGTACTTC.